The source of this T cell receptor (beta chain) is a study of blood T cell repertoires in COVID-19. Sequencing used immunoSEQ multiplex PCR; TCRdb keeps in-frame clones, though not all of them. This table has 200,000 to 250,000 clones, roughly 85% appearing once. Germline trimming cut 6 bases from V and 8 bases from J; bases unmatched to any gene: 9. The germline gives CDR1 MGHDK, CDR2 SYGVNS. This CDR3 has 13 residues. The sequenced material came from peripheral blood. V is TRBV25-1 and J is TRBJ1-1; TRBD1 matches 7 bases. This receptor was taken from a woman in her sixties or seventies with COVID-19, enrolled during active disease. As DNA, the CDR3 is TGTGCCAGCAGCGGTCCCGGGACAGCGGAAGCTTTCTTT. This codes for CASSGPGTAEAFF. The full variable domain, with the rest looked up from reference TRBV25-1 and TRBJ1-1, is EADIYQTPRYLVIGTGKKITLECSQTMGHDKMYWYQQDPGMELHLIHYSYGVNSTEKGDLSSESTVSRIRTEHFPLTLESARPSHTSQYLCASSGPGTAEAFFGQGTRLTVV.